The 15 T cell receptor beta chains given below trace back to one sample, sequenced in a study of shared clonotypes between healthy human individuals. Using immunoSEQ multiplex PCR, the repertoire was profiled, and TCRdb retains in-frame clones only, with some absent. Of around 2.3 million clones listed, approximately 94% were seen once; the top ten hold roughly 0.13%. Sequences were obtained from naive CD4+ T cells sorted from blood. Specified subset: CD45RA+ positively selected. The receptors here all came from a man between 18 and 29 years old in good health.

This chain uses TRBV29-1 with TRBJ1-2; D is unresolved. V lost 8 bases and J 1 base, leaving 14 bases between the germline ends. Germline V gene lookup returns CDR1 SQVTM and CDR2 ANQGSEA. The CDR3 consists of 13 residues. CDR3 amino acids: CSSKSGVNYGYTF. The CDR3 DNA reads TGCAGCTCTAAATCTGGGGTTAACTATGGCTACACCTTC.

Only one count was recorded for this clone. This chain links TRBV19 with TRBJ1-5; D is perhaps TRBD1 (6 bases). V dropped 11 bases and J dropped 4 bases, with 24 bases sitting between them. Per the germline V gene, CDR1 is LNHDA and CDR2 is SQIVND (reference sequence). The CDR3 covers 16 residues. CDR3 nucleotide sequence: TGTGCCGCCAGTAGTATAGCTGGAGGGGGTAATCAGCCCCAGCATTTT. Translated: CAASSIAGGGNQPQHF.

As concerns this clone: Other nucleotide sequences in the sample specify the same CDR3. The chain is built from TRBV2 and TRBJ2-3; D is uncertain. With 6 bases removed from V and 3 bases from J, the gap between germline ends came to 4 bases. This CDR3 has 11 amino acids. Germline CDR1 and CDR2: SNHLY and FYNNEI. This chain's CDR3 is CASSETDTQYF. CDR3 coding DNA: TGTGCCAGCAGCGAAACAGATACGCAGTATTTT.

This sequence joins TRBV6-5 and TRBJ2-1; 12 bases are a match to TRBD2. CDR1 is MNHEY, CDR2 SVGAGI, per germline. CDR3 length: 14 amino acids. The V segment lost 7 bases and the J segment 7 bases; nucleotides outside the gene matches: 5. The CDR3 bases are TGTGCCAGCACGACTAGCGGGAGAAGTAATGAGCAGTTCTTC. Translating it yields CASTTSGRSNEQFF.

The chain joins TRBV7-8 to TRBJ2-4; D unresolved. The germline V gene has CDR1 SGHVS and CDR2 FQNEAQ. The CDR3 is 17 amino acids. Trimming pared 4 bases from V and 0 bases from J, leaving 16 bases between. The CDR3 loop is CASSSDPKREAKNIQYF. The DNA for the CDR3 is TGTGCCAGCAGCTCCGACCCCAAAAGGGAAGCCAAAAACATTCAGTACTTC.

A remark on this clone: Distinct nucleotide sequences in the sample also encode this CDR3. The chain joins TRBV6-5 to TRBJ2-7; D perhaps matches TRBD1 (5 bases). The germline V gene encodes CDR1 MNHEY and CDR2 SVGAGI. V shed 5 bases and J shed 0 bases, with 11 bases lying between them. The CDR3 extends over 14 amino acids. The CDR3 DNA reads as TGTGCCAGCAGTGGAACAGGCTTCTCCTACGAGCAGTACTTC. Its protein product is CASSGTGFSYEQYF.

This clone was seen a single time. The CDR3 loop is CASSTPGLAATNEKLFF. The CDR3 DNA is TGTGCCAGTAGTACGCCGGGACTAGCCGCAACTAATGAAAAACTGTTTTTT. V is TRBV19 and J is TRBJ1-4; D possibly corresponds to TRBD1 (5 bases). Trimming stripped 4 bases from V and 0 bases from J, with 15 bases between. Germline CDR1 LNHDA, CDR2 SQIVND (reference sequence). This CDR3 is built from 17 residues.

This clone was seen a handful of times. The chain uses TRBV4-1 and TRBJ1-2, with D perhaps TRBD1 (5 bases). Germline-derived CDR1 and CDR2 are MGHRA and YSYEKL. Trimming pared 0 bases from V and 4 bases from J, leaving 12 bases between. The CDR3 is 15 amino acids. The CDR3 is CASSQEERTPYGYTF. The CDR3 bases are TGCGCCAGCAGCCAAGAGGAGAGGACACCCTATGGCTACACCTTC.

On this clone itself: Other DNA sequences from this sample encode an identical CDR3 as well. CDR3 residues: CASRGTYEQYF. The CDR3 coding sequence is TGCGCCAGCAGGGGAACCTACGAGCAGTACTTC. The gene calls are TRBV5-1 and TRBJ2-7; D call uncertain. Germline values: CDR1 SGHRS, CDR2 YFSETQ. CDR3 length: 11 amino acids. The V end lost 5 bases, the J end lost 2 bases, and 5 bases lay between the germline ends. The entire variable domain, with the rest obtained from reference TRBV5-1 and TRBJ2-7, is as follows: KAGVTQTPRYLIKTRGQQVTLSCSPISGHRSVSWYQQTPGQGLQFLFEYFSETQRNKGNFPGRFSGRQFSNSRSEMNVSTLELGDSALYLCASRGTYEQYFGPGTRLTVT.

The chain links TRBV18 to TRBJ1-2, with 7 bases lining up with TRBD1. The CDR3 consists of 15 residues. The germline gives CDR1 KGHSH, CDR2 LQKENI. Trimming took 2 bases from V and 7 from J; bases not matched to a gene: 10. In DNA form, the CDR3 reads TGTGCCAGCTCACCAGACCGGGCAGGGGGAGGTGGCTACACCTTC. It specifies CASSPDRAGGGGYTF.

The V gene is TRBV5-1, the J gene TRBJ2-6; 10 positions match TRBD1. V was clipped by 4 bases and J by 2 bases; unmatched bases: 12. CDR3 length: 19 amino acids. Germline CDR1 and CDR2: SGHRS and YFSETQ. The CDR3 protein is CASSLEGQGPYAGANVLTF. CDR3 nucleotide sequence: TGCGCCAGCAGCCTGGAGGGACAGGGGCCATACGCTGGGGCCAACGTCCTGACTTTC.

The J gene is TRBJ1-4, the V gene TRBV30; 8 nucleotides line up with TRBD1. V shed 8 bases, J shed 10 bases, and the junction held 15 bases outside the gene matches. The CDR3 spans 14 residues. Per the germline V gene, CDR1 is GTSNPN and CDR2 is SVGIG (reference sequence). CDR3 residues: CAGIIHGTGGKLFF. The CDR3 DNA reads as TGTGCCGGGATCATCCACGGGACAGGCGGAAAACTGTTTTTT.

J is TRBJ1-6 and V is TRBV7-2; D ambiguous. CDR1 is SGHTA, CDR2 FQGNSA, per germline. This CDR3 is 14 amino acids long. V shed 5 bases and J shed 12 bases, with 17 bases lying between them. The CDR3 region is CASSPGGGLEPLHF. The CDR3 nucleotides are TGTGCCAGCAGCCCAGGTGGAGGACTCGAACCCCTCCACTTT. The variable domain in full, with the rest retrieved from reference TRBV7-2 and TRBJ1-6, is GAGVSQSPSNKVTEKGKDVELRCDPISGHTALYWYRQSLGQGLEFLIYFQGNSAPDKSGLPSDRFSAERTGGSVSTLTIQRTQQEDSAVYLCASSPGGGLEPLHFGNGTRLTVT.

The V call is TRBV12-2, the J call TRBJ2-5; the table's D call of TRBD1 was not tested on the DNA. TRBV12-2 is reported as a pseudogene. The CDR3 totals 16 residues. The CDR3 here is CASRLVYRPVGETQYF. In DNA, the CDR3 is TGTGCAAGTCGCTTAGTGTACAGGCCTGTCGGGGAGACCCAGTACTTC.

Details on this clone: One end of the junction fails to match germline, which may point to a read error. The J gene is TRBJ2-1, the V gene TRBV10-3; maybe TRBD2 (6 bases). Looked up from germline, CDR1 is ENHRY and CDR2 is SYGVKD. This CDR3 is built from 11 residues. The CDR3 DNA reads TGTGCCATCACTGAGGGAGGTGAGCAGTTCTTC. This translates into CAITEGGEQFF.